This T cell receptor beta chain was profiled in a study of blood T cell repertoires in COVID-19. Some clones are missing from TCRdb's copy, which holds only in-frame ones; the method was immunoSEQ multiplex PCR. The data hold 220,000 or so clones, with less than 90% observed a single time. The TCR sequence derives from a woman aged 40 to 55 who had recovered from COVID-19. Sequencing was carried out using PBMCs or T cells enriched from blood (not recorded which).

The CDR3, as DNA: TGTGCCACCGTGCAGACACAGGGGGTCAAAAACATTCAGTACTTC. Translation: CATVQTQGVKNIQYF. The chain has TRBV6-5 and TRBJ2-4; TRBD1 matches 8 bases. Germline V gene lookup returns CDR1 MNHEY and CDR2 SVGAGI. The junction had 11 bases not matched to a gene; V was cut back by 10 bases and J by 3 bases. The CDR3 loop spans 15 amino acids.